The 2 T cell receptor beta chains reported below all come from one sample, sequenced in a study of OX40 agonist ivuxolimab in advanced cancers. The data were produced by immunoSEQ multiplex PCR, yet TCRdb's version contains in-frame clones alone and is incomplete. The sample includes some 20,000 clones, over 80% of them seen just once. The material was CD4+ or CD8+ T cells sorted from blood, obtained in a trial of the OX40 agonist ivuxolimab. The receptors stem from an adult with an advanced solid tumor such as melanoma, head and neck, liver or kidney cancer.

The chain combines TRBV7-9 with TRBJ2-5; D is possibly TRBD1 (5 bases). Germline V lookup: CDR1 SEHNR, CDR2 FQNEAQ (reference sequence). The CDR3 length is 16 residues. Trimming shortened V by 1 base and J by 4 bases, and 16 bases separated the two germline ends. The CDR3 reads CASSLGGSGRRETQYF. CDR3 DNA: TGTGCCAGCAGCTTAGGAGGTTCAGGGCGGCGAGAGACCCAGTACTTC.

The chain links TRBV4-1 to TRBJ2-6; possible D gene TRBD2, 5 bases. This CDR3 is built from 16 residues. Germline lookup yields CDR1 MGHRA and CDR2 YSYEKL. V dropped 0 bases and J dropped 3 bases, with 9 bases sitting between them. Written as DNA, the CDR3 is TGCGCCAGCAGCCAAGATGAGGGTATTGGGGCCAACGTCCTGACTTTC. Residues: CASSQDEGIGANVLTF.